This T cell receptor (beta chain) stems from a study of blood T cell repertoires in COVID-19. Trimming cost V 3 bases and J 4 bases, with 13 bases left between them. The CDR3 is made up of 14 amino acids. Germline CDR1 reads GTSNPN; CDR2 reads SVGIG (reference sequence). The data were produced by immunoSEQ multiplex PCR, yet TCRdb's version contains in-frame clones alone and is incomplete. This table holds some 350,000 clones, approximately 89% found once. Specimen: PBMCs or T cells enriched from blood (not recorded which). The TCR was taken from a man aged 25 to 40 who had recovered from COVID-19. This sequence joins TRBV30 and TRBJ1-5; D might be TRBD1 (6 bases). CDR3 in amino acids: CAWRQGSANQPQHF. The CDR3 DNA reads as TGTGCCTGGAGACAGGGTTCAGCTAATCAGCCCCAGCATTTT.